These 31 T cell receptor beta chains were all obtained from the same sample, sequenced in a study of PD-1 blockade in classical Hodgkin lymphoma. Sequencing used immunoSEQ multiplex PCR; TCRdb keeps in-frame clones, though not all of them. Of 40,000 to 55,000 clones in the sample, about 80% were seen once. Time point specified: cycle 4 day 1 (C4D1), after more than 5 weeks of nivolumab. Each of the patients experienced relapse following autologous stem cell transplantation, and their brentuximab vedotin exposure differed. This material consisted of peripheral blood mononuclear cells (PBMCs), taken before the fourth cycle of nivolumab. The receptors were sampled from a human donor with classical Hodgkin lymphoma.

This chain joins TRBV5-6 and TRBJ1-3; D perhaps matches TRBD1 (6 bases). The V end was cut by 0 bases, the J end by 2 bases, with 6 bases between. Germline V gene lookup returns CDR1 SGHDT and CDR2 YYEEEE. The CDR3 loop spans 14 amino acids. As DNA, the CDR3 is TGTGCCAGCAGCTTGGCAGGGGCTGGAAACACCATATATTTT. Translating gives CASSLAGAGNTIYF.

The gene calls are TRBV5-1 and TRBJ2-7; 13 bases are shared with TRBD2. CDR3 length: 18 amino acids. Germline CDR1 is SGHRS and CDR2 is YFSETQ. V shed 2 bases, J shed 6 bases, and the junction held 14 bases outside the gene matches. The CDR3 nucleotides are TGCGCCAGCAGCTTATCCGGAGGACTAGCGGGAGCGCCCCCCGAGCAGTACTTC. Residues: CASSLSGGLAGAPPEQYF.

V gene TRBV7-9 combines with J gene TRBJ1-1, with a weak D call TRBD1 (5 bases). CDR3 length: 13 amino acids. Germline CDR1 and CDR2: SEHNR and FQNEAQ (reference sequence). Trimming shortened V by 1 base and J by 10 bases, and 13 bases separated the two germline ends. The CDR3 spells CASSLEEGATAFF. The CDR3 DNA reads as TGTGCCAGCAGCTTAGAAGAAGGGGCGACAGCTTTCTTT.

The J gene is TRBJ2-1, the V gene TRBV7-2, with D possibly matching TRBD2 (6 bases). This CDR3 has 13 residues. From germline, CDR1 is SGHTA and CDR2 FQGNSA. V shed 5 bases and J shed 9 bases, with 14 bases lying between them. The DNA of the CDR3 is TGTGCCAGCAGCCCCATCAGGGAGGCTGAGCAGTTCTTC. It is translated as CASSPIREAEQFF.

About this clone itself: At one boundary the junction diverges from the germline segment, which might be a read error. CDR3 amino acids: CASSQAPRAGRFNF. The CDR3 bases are TGTGCCAGCAGTCAGGCCCCCCGCGCGGGACGTTTCAACTTC. The chain has TRBV6-5 and TRBJ2-5; possibly TRBD2 for D (6 bases). Per the germline V gene, CDR1 is MNHEY and CDR2 is SVGAGI. This CDR3 contains 14 residues.

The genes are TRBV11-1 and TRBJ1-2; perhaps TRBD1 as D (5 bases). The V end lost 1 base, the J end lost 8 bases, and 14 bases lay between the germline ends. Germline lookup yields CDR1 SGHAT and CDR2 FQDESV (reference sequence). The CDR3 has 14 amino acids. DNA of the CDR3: TGTGCCAGCAGCTTAGGCCCACAGGCATTGGGCTACACCTTC. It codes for CASSLGPQALGYTF.

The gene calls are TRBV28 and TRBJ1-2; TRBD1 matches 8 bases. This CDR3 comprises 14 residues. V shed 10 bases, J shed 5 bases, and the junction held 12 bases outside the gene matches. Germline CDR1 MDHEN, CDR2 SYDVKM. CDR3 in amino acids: CATQGGVVFYGYTF. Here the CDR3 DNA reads TGTGCCACACAGGGGGGGGTTGTGTTTTATGGCTACACCTTC.

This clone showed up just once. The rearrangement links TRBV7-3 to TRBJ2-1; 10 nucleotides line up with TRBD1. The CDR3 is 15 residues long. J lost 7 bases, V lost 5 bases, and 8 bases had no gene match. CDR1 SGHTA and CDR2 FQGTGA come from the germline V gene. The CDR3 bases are TGTGCCAGCAGCCCACGGGACAGGGGAAGGAATGAGCAGTTCTTC. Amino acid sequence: CASSPRDRGRNEQFF.

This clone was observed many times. CDR3 residues: CASSQQGARRVFTEAFF. CDR3 DNA sequence: TGTGCCAGCAGTCAACAGGGGGCGAGACGTGTGTTCACTGAAGCTTTCTTT. This chain uses TRBV2 with TRBJ1-1; 9 bases agree with TRBD1. The germline CDR1 and CDR2 sequences are SNHLY and FYNNEI. V lost 5 bases to trimming and J lost 4 bases; unmatched junction nucleotides: 14. There are 17 residues in the CDR3. The variable domain in full, with the rest retrieved from reference TRBV2 and TRBJ1-1, is EPEVTQTPSHQVTQMGQEVILRCVPISNHLYFYWYRQILGQKVEFLVSFYNNEISEKSEIFDDQFSVERPDGSNFTLKIRSTKLEDSAMYFCASSQQGARRVFTEAFFGQGTRLTVV.

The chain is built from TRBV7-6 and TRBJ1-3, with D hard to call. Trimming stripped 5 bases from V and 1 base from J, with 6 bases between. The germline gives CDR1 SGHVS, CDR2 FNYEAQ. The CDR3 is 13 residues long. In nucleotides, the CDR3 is TGTGCCAGCAGCGAAGTATCTGGAAACACCATATATTTT. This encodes CASSEVSGNTIYF.

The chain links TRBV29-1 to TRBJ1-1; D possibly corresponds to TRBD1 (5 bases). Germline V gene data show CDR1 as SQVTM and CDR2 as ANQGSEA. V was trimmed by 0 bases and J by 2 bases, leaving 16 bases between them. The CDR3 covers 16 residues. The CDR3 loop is CSVEEWGSGANTEAFF. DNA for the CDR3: TGCAGCGTTGAAGAGTGGGGGAGCGGCGCTAACACTGAAGCTTTCTTT. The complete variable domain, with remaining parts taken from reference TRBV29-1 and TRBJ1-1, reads SAVISQKPSRDICQRGTSLTIQCQVDSQVTMMFWYRQQPGQSLTLIATANQGSEATYESGFVIDKFPISRPNLTFSTLTVSNMSPEDSSIYLCSVEEWGSGANTEAFFGQGTRLTVV.

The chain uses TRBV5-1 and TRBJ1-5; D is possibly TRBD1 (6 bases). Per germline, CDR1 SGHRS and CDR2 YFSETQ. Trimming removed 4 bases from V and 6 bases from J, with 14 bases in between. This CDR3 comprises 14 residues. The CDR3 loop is CASSPLGGTQPQHF. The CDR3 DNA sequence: TGCGCCAGCAGCCCCTTAGGGGGGACTCAGCCCCAGCATTTT. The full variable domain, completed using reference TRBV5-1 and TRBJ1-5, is KAGVTQTPRYLIKTRGQQVTLSCSPISGHRSVSWYQQTPGQGLQFLFEYFSETQRNKGNFPGRFSGRQFSNSRSEMNVSTLELGDSALYLCASSPLGGTQPQHFGDGTRLSIL.

The CDR3 nucleotides read TGCGCCAGCAGCGGAGGACAGGGGGCGCAAACCGGGGAGCTGTTTTTT. Its protein is CASSGGQGAQTGELFF. The chain combines TRBV5-1 with TRBJ2-2; 11 positions match TRBD1. CDR3 size: 16 residues. Germline CDR1 is SGHRS and CDR2 is YFSETQ. V trimming: 4 bases; J trimming: 5 bases; junction bases outside the gene matches: 7.

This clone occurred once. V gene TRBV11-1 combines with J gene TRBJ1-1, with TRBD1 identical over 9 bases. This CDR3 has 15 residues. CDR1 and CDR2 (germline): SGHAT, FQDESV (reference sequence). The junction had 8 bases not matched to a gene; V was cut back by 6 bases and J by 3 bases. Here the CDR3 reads CASRHRDRDYTEAFF. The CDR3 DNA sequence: TGTGCCAGCAGACACCGGGACAGGGATTACACTGAAGCTTTCTTT.

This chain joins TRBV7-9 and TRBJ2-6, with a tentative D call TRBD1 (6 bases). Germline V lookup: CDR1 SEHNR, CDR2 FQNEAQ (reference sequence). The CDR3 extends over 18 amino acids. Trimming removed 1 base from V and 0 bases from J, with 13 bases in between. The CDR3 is CASSLEGRGLSGANVLTF. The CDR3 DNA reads TGTGCCAGCAGCTTAGAGGGCAGGGGCCTCTCTGGGGCCAACGTCCTGACTTTC.

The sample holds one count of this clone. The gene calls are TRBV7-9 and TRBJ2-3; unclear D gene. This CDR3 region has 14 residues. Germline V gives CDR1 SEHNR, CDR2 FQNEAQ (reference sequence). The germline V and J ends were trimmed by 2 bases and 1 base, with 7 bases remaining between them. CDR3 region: CASSLSRGTDTQYF. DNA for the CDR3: TGTGCCAGCAGCTTATCCCGGGGCACAGATACGCAGTATTTT.

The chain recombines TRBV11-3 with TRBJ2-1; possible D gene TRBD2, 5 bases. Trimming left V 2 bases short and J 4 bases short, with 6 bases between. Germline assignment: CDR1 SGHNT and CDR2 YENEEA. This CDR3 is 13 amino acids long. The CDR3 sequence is CASSLPGYNEQFF. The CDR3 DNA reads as TGTGCCAGCAGCTTACCGGGGTACAATGAGCAGTTCTTC.

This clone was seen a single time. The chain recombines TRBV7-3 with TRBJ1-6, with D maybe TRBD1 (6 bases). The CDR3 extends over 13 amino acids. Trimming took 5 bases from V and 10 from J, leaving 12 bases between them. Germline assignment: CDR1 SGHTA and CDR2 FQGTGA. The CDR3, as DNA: TGTGCCAGCAGCATACGACAGGCGTCACCCCTCCACTTT. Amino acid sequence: CASSIRQASPLHF.

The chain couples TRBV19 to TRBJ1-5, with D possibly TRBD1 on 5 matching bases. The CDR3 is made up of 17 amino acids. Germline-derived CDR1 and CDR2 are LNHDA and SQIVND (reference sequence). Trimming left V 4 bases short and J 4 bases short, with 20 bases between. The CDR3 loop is CASSTFQQASGNQPQHF. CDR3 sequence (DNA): TGTGCCAGTAGTACCTTTCAACAGGCCAGCGGGAATCAGCCCCAGCATTTT.

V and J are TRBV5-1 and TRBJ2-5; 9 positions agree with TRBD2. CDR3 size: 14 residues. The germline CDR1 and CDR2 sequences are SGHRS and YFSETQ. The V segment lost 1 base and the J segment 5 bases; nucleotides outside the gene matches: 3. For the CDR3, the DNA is TGCGCCAGCAGCTTGATAGCGGGAGTGGAGACCCAGTACTTC. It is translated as CASSLIAGVETQYF.

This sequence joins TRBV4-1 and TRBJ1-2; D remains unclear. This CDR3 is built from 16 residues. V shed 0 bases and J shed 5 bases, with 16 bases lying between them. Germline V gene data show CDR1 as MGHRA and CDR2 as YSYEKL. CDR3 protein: CASSQDRQRLGYGYTF. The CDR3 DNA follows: TGCGCCAGCAGCCAAGATCGGCAGAGGCTGGGATATGGCTACACCTTC.

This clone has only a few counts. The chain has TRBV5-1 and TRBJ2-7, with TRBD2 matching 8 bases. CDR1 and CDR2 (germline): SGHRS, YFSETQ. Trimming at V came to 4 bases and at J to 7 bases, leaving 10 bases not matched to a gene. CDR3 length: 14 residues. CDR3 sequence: CASSTTGGSLEQYF. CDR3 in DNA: TGCGCCAGCAGCACCACGGGGGGGAGTTTAGAGCAGTACTTC.

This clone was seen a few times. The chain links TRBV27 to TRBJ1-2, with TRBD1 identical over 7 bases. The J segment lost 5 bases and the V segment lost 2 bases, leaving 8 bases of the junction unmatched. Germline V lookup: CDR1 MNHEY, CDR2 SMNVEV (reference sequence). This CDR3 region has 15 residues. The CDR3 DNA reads TGTGCCAGCAGTTTAGCACAGGGGAGGGAGTATGGCTACACCTTC. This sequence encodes CASSLAQGREYGYTF.

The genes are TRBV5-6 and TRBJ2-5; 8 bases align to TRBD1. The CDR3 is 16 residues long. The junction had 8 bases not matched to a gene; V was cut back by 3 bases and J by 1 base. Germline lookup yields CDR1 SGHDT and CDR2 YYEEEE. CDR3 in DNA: TGTGCCAGCAGCTCTCGGGGACAGGCCTTCCAAGAGACCCAGTACTTC. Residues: CASSSRGQAFQETQYF.

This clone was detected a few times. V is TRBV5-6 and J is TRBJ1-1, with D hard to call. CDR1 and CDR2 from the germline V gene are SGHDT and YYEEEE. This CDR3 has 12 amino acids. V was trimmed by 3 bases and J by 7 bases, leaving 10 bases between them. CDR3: CASSSLANEAFF. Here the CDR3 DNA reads TGTGCCAGCAGCTCCCTCGCCAATGAAGCTTTCTTT. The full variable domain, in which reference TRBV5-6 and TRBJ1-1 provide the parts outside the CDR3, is DAGVTQSPTHLIKTRGQQVTLRCSPKSGHDTVSWYQQALGQGPQFIFQYYEEEERQRGNFPDRFSGHQFPNYSSELNVNALLLGDSALYLCASSSLANEAFFGQGTRLTVV.

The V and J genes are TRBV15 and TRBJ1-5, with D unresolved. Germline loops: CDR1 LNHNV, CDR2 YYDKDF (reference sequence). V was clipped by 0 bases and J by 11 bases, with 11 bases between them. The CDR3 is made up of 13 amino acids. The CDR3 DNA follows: TGTGCCACCAGCAGAGAGGCAACAGCCGCCCAGCATTTT. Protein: CATSREATAAQHF.

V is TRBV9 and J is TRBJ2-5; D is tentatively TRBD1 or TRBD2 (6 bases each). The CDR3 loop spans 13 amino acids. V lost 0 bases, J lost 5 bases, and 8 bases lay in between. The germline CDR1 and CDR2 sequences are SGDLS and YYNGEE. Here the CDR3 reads CASSVAGAETQYF. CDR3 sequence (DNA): TGTGCCAGCAGCGTAGCGGGGGCCGAGACCCAGTACTTC.

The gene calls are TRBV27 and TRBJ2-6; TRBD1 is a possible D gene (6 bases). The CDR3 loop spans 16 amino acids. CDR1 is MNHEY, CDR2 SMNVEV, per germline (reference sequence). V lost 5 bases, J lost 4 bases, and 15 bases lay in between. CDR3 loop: CASSNHRAAGANVLTF. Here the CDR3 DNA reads TGTGCCAGCAGTAACCACAGGGCTGCCGGGGCCAACGTCCTGACTTTC.

The CDR3 loop is CASSVSGDTQYF. DNA of the CDR3: TGTGCCAGCAGTGTGTCGGGAGATACGCAGTATTTT. This rearrangement joins TRBV27 to TRBJ2-3; D is ambiguous. Trimming pared 5 bases from V and 5 bases from J, leaving 8 bases between. The germline V gene encodes CDR1 MNHEY and CDR2 SMNVEV (reference sequence). The CDR3 sequence is 12 residues long.

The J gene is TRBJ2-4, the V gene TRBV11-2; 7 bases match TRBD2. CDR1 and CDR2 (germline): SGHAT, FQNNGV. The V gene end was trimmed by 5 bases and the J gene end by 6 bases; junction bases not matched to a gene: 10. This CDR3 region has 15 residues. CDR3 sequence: CASSAPRSGANIQYF. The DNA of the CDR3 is TGTGCCAGCAGCGCCCCGCGGAGCGGGGCAAACATTCAGTACTTC. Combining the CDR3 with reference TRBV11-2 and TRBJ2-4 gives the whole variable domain EAGVAQSPRYKIIEKRQSVAFWCNPISGHATLYWYQQILGQGPKLLIQFQNNGVVDDSQLPKDRFSAERLKGVDSTLKIQPAKLEDSAVYLCASSAPRSGANIQYFGAGTRLSVL.

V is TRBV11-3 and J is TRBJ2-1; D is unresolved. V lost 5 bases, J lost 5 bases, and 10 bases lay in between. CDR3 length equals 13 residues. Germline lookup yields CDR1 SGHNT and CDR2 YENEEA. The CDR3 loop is CASSRGPDNEQFF. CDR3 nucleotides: TGTGCCAGCAGCCGTGGTCCGGACAATGAGCAGTTCTTC.